This T cell receptor (beta chain) was sequenced in a study of blood T cell repertoires in COVID-19. Study details: PBMCs, B-cell-depleted T cells, or T cells provided the cDNA or gDNA that made up the material.

The CDR3 is 15 amino acids. Losses at the gene ends were 0 bases for V and 8 bases for J; bases not matched to a gene: 7. CDR1 and CDR2 from the germline V gene are SEHNR and FQNEAQ (reference sequence). This clone was seen just once. Ages ranged from about 18 to 89 years, with residence in approximately 25 US areas. Researchers sorted participants into cohorts using their self-reported clinical history. Original processing methods: Scientists estimated how many nucleated cells there were by amplifying reference gene primers. Some clones are missing from TCRdb's copy, which holds only in-frame ones; the method was immunoSEQ multiplex PCR. For V, J and clone size, that table is used; D and trimming come from the DNA. This table has approximately 300,000 clones, 87% appearing once.

The sequencing sample was made of PBMCs or T cells enriched from blood (not recorded which). The chain joins TRBV7-9 to TRBJ1-2, with 9 nucleotides matching TRBD1. The clonotype was recovered from a woman aged 30 to 39 who had recovered from COVID-19. CDR3 loop: CASSLAGDRAGGYTF. CDR3 in DNA: TGTGCCAGCAGCTTAGCGGGGGACAGGGCGGGAGGCTACACCTTC.